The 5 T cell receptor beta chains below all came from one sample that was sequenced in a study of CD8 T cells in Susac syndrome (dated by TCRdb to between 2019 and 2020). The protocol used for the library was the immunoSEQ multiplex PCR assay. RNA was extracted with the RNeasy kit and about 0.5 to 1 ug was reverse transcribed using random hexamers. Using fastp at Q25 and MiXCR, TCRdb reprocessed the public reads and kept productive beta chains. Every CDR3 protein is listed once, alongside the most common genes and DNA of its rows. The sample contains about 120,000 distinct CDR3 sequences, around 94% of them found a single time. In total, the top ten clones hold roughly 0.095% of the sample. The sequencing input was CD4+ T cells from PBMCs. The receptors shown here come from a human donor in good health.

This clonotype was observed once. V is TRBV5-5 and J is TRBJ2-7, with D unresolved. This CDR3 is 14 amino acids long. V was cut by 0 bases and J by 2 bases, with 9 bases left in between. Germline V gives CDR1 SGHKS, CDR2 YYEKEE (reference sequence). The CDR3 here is CASSLGAPPYEQYF. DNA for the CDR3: TGTGCCAGCAGCTTGGGGGCTCCGCCCTACGAGCAGTACTTC. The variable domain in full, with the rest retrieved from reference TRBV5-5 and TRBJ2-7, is DAGVTQSPTHLIKTRGQQVTLRCSPISGHKSVSWYQQVLGQGPQFIFQYYEKEERGRGNFPDRFSARQFPNYSSELNVNALLLGDSALYLCASSLGAPPYEQYFGPGTRLTVT.

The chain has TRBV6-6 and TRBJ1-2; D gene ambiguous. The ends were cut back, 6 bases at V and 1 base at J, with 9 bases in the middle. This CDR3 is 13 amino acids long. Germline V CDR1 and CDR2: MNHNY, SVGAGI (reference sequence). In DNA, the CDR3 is TGTGCCAGCAGCGACATTTTTAACTATGGCTACACCTTC. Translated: CASSDIFNYGYTF.

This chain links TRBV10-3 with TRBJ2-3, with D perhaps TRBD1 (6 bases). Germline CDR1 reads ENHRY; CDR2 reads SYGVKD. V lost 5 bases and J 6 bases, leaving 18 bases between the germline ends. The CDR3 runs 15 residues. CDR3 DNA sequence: TGTGCCATCAGTCCAAGGGAAGGGGGTAGGGATACGCAGTATTTT. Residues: CAISPREGGRDTQYF.

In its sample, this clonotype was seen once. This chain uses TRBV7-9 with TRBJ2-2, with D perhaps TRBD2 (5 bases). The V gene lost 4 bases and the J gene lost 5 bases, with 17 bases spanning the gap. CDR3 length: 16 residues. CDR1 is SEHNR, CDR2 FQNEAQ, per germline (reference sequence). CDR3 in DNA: TGTGCCAGCAGCTCCAAAGTGAGAACTAGTACCGGGGAGCTGTTTTTT. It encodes CASSSKVRTSTGELFF.

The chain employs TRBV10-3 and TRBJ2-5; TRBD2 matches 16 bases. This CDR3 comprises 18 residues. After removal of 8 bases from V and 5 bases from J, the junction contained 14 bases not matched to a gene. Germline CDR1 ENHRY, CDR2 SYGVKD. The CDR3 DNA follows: TGTGCCATCTCCCATTCCGGGACTAGCGGGAGGGCCGTGGAGACCCAGTACTTC. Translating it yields CAISHSGTSGRAVETQYF.